This paragraph reports one T cell receptor beta chain. Its target is unknown. Individual cDNA molecules each received unique molecular identifiers attached to them. TCRdb used MiXCR to reprocess the 5' RACE reads, holding one entry per CDR3 protein. The table lists tens of thousands of distinct CDR3 sequences, roughly 4.1% of them singletons, with 15% to 20% in the top ten. This CDR3 comprises 12 residues. The data are from a study of early T cells in non-severe SARS-CoV-2 infection. Whole-study context: RNA in bulk from unsorted whole blood was sequenced, and chains were unpaired. Overall study results and limits: Missing private and CD4 specificities, VDJdb matching favored anti-spike CD8 responses.

The sequenced sample consisted of whole blood. The clonotype originates from an adult who was a healthcare worker with PCR-confirmed SARS-CoV-2 infection or an uninfected control (not recorded which). This chain joins TRBV12-3 or TRBV12-4 and TRBJ1-2; 9 nucleotides align to TRBD1. The CDR3 spells CVTGQGDYGYTF. For the CDR3, the DNA is TGTGTTACGGGACAGGGAGACTATGGCTACACCTTC.